This T cell receptor (beta chain) was profiled in a study of blood T cell repertoires in COVID-19. About the research overall: The United States, Italy and Spain provided the acute and convalescent COVID-19 samples.

Germline assignment: CDR1 SEHNR and CDR2 FQNEAQ (reference sequence). Trimming stripped 7 bases from V and 2 bases from J, with 14 bases between. The CDR3 is made up of 14 amino acids. Libraries were prepared by immunoSEQ multiplex PCR; TCRdb keeps only in-frame clonotypes and omits some of them. The sample includes roughly 250,000 clones, roughly 80% seen only once; the top ten take 4% to 4.5%. The receptor was isolated from a woman aged 40 to 49 with active or convalescent COVID-19. V and J are TRBV7-9 and TRBJ1-2; the D gene is possibly TRBD1 (5 bases). Sequencing input: peripheral blood. The CDR3 sequence: CASTPGGGNYGYTF. In nucleotides, the CDR3 is TGTGCCAGCACCCCTGGGGGGGGGAACTATGGCTACACCTTC. The full variable domain, completed using reference TRBV7-9 and TRBJ1-2, is DTGVSQNPRHKITKRGQNVTFRCDPISEHNRLYWYRQTLGQGPEFLTYFQNEAQLEKSRLLSDRFSAERPKGSFSTLEIQRTEQGDSAMYLCASTPGGGNYGYTFGSGTRLTVV.